This T cell receptor beta chain was profiled in a study of cytomegalovirus exposure and HLA in healthy donors. The PCR ran on 60 Vbeta and 13 Jbeta primers. Under the authors' procedure: In a later analysis, the count reached approximately 80 million unique TCR beta chains, with about 10 million shared. This table comes from immunoSEQ multiplex PCR, and its TCRdb copy is limited to in-frame clones, with some not included. That table supplies the V and J calls and clone size; D and trimming were determined from the DNA. The sample carries 100,000 to 150,000 clones, roughly 78% recorded once. Study results and caveats: Highest at DRB1 and lowest at HLA-C, TCR association rates differed among HLA loci in a later analysis. Another analysis was done later, and it associated over 15,000 TCR beta sequences with HLA alleles at 0.05 false discovery rate. Later, an analysis showed that TCR beta chains associated with HLA were more clonally expanded than others that were equally common.

Details on this clone: Antigen specificity is unknown.

V was trimmed by 2 bases and J by 14 bases, leaving 7 bases between them. CDR3 length: 10 amino acids. CDR1 is SNHLY, CDR2 FYNNEI, per germline. The chain carries TRBV2 and TRBJ2-1; D perhaps matches TRBD2 (5 bases). The sample comprised PBMCs. This sequence originates from a man aged 30 to 39 in good health and CMV-seronegative. The CDR3 region has the DNA TGTGCCAGCAGTGAAACGAGGGAGTTCTTC. It is translated as CASSETREFF.